This passage covers 20 T cell receptor beta chains from one sample sequenced in a study of a mutant IDH1 vaccine in newly diagnosed glioma. Time point meaning: baseline, week 1 (first vaccination visit). Treatment specified: pre-vaccination baseline after standard-of-care therapy. Data came from immunoSEQ multiplex PCR; TCRdb stores just in-frame clones and leaves some out. The table lists roughly 15,000 clones, roughly nine tenths of them singletons. The input for sequencing was PBMCs, taken from a glioma patient treated with radiotherapy, temozolomide or both. Receptors were obtained from a woman in her thirties or forties with glioma. Some clones in this sample may be carry-over from other donors' samples.

V is TRBV27 and J is TRBJ2-7; D tentatively reads TRBD1 or TRBD2 (5 bases each). Trimming took 6 bases from V and 3 from J, leaving 18 bases between them. The V gene's germline CDR1 is MNHEY and CDR2 SMNVEV (reference sequence). The CDR3 extends over 15 amino acids. The CDR3 sequence is CASRLRGGIRYEQYF. CDR3 in DNA: TGTGCCAGCAGACTCCGTGGGGGTATTCGCTACGAGCAGTACTTC.

The chain employs TRBV7-2 and TRBJ2-5, with D perhaps matching TRBD2 (6 bases). This CDR3 spans 14 amino acids. Germline loops: CDR1 SGHTA, CDR2 FQGNSA. The germline V and J ends were trimmed by 1 base and 7 bases, with 13 bases remaining between them. The CDR3 region has the DNA TGTGCCAGCAGCTTAGGGCGGGGCCCCGGGACCCAGTACTTC. It yields the protein CASSLGRGPGTQYF.

The chain joins TRBV19 to TRBJ1-3; perhaps TRBD1 as D (6 bases). V lost 7 bases and J 0 bases, leaving 28 bases between the germline ends. This CDR3 region has 20 residues. The germline CDR1 and CDR2 sequences are LNHDA and SQIVND (reference sequence). The CDR3, as DNA: TGTGCCAGTACCCCCCGGTTGGGACAAGCGACCGATTCCTCTGGAAACACCATATATTTT. Its translation: CASTPRLGQATDSSGNTIYF.

The genes are TRBV16 and TRBJ2-5; the match to TRBD1 covers 7 bases. With V trimmed by 2 bases and J by 1 base, 4 bases remained unmatched. CDR1 is KGHSY and CDR2 is FQNENV in the germline V gene. This CDR3 region has 15 residues. The CDR3 bases are TGTGCCAGCAGCCAACTACAGGGGTCCCAAGAGACCCAGTACTTC. As protein: CASSQLQGSQETQYF.

The rearrangement joins TRBV13 to TRBJ2-7, with TRBD2 matching over 8 bases. From germline, CDR1 is PRHDT and CDR2 FYEKMQ (reference sequence). The CDR3 length is 15 residues. The ends lost 5 bases at V and 5 bases at J; junction bases unmatched: 11. CDR3 bases: TGTGCCAGCAGCCCCCGGGGAGCGGGAGCCCACGAGCAGTACTTC. Residues: CASSPRGAGAHEQYF.

The chain couples TRBV14 to TRBJ2-7; tentatively, D is TRBD2 (5 bases). V was shortened by 5 bases and J by 0 bases, with 11 bases between the two germline ends. Per the germline V gene, CDR1 is SGHDN and CDR2 is FVKESK. The CDR3 totals 14 residues. DNA of the CDR3: TGTGCCAGCAGCTGGAACGGGGACTCCTACGAGCAGTACTTC. Residues: CASSWNGDSYEQYF.

The gene calls are TRBV27 and TRBJ1-1; D is ambiguous. With 2 bases removed from V and 1 base from J, the gap between germline ends came to 5 bases. CDR1 and CDR2 (germline): MNHEY, SMNVEV (reference sequence). The CDR3 consists of 13 residues. The CDR3 loop reads CASSLRWNTEAFF. For the CDR3, the DNA is TGTGCCAGCAGTTTAAGGTGGAACACTGAAGCTTTCTTT.

CDR3 amino acids: CASSQTEIYTQYF. The CDR3 region has the DNA TGTGCCAGCAGCCAGACCGAGATCTATACGCAGTATTTT. The V gene is TRBV7-9, the J gene TRBJ2-3; D call uncertain. This CDR3 comprises 13 residues. The V end was cut by 5 bases, the J end by 7 bases, with 13 bases between. The germline CDR1 and CDR2 sequences are SEHNR and FQNEAQ (reference sequence). Using reference TRBV7-9 and TRBJ2-3 for the parts outside the CDR3, the full variable domain is DTGVSQNPRHKITKRGQNVTFRCDPISEHNRLYWYRQTLGQGPEFLTYFQNEAQLEKSRLLSDRFSAERPKGSFSTLEIQRTEQGDSAMYLCASSQTEIYTQYFGPGTRLTVL.

This chain links TRBV7-9 with TRBJ2-6, with 7 bases lining up with TRBD2. The trim removed 1 base at V and 2 bases at J, leaving 2 bases unmatched. The CDR3 has 16 amino acids. The germline V gene encodes CDR1 SEHNR and CDR2 FQNEAQ (reference sequence). The CDR3 DNA follows: TGTGCCAGCAGCTTAGGGGAGGGAGCTGGGGCCAACGTCCTGACTTTC. It encodes CASSLGEGAGANVLTF.

This clone showed up just once. The chain couples TRBV30 to TRBJ2-7; D could derive from TRBD1 or TRBD2 (5 bases each). Trimming pared 4 bases from V and 2 bases from J, leaving 18 bases between. Germline CDR1 GTSNPN, CDR2 SVGIG (reference sequence). The CDR3 length is 15 residues. The CDR3 loop reads CAWKKDRDPPYEQYF. CDR3 nucleotide sequence: TGTGCCTGGAAAAAAGACCGGGACCCACCCTACGAGCAGTACTTC.

The gene calls are TRBV27 and TRBJ2-7; 7 nucleotides match TRBD1. Unmatched junction bases numbered 7, after V lost 8 bases and J lost 6 bases. This CDR3 spans 12 amino acids. Germline CDR1 is MNHEY and CDR2 is SMNVEV (reference sequence). For the CDR3, the DNA is TGTGCCAGCCGCACAGGGGCGGGCGAGCAGTACTTC. Translated, it gives CASRTGAGEQYF.

The chain carries TRBV21-1 and TRBJ1-2. TRBV21-1 constitutes a pseudogene. This CDR3 region has 15 residues. CDR3 in amino acids: CASSKGSGCDYGYTF. Written as DNA, the CDR3 is TGTGCCAGCAGCAAGGGATCGGGGTGCGACTATGGCTACACCTTC.

This rearrangement joins TRBV19 to TRBJ1-3; TRBD1 matches 8 bases. V gave up 6 bases and J gave up 4 bases; unmatched junction bases: 5. The CDR3 has 14 residues. CDR1 is LNHDA and CDR2 is SQIVND in the germline V gene (reference sequence). The CDR3 is CASRPTGAGNTIYF. The CDR3 DNA is TGTGCCAGTAGACCGACAGGGGCAGGAAACACCATATATTTT. The full variable domain, its missing parts supplied by reference TRBV19 and TRBJ1-3, is DGGITQSPKYLFRKEGQNVTLSCEQNLNHDAMYWYRQDPGQGLRLIYYSQIVNDFQKGDIAEGYSVSREKKESFPLTVTSAQKNPTAFYLCASRPTGAGNTIYFGEGSWLTVV.

The rearrangement links TRBV6-6 to TRBJ2-2, with a possible D match to TRBD1 (5 bases). Per the germline V gene, CDR1 is MNHNY and CDR2 is SVGAGI (reference sequence). V was pared by 6 bases and J by 1 base, with 15 bases between. The CDR3 has 16 residues. The CDR3 sequence: CASSLGRVGNTGELFF. CDR3 DNA: TGTGCCAGCAGCTTGGGCAGGGTCGGGAACACCGGGGAGCTGTTTTTT.

The CDR3 nucleotides read TGTGCCACCAGCAGAGCGACAGGGAGGAACACTGAAGCTTTCTTT. Translated: CATSRATGRNTEAFF. The chain links TRBV15 to TRBJ1-1; 7 bases agree with TRBD1. The CDR3 totals 15 residues. V gave up 1 base and J gave up 1 base; unmatched junction bases: 3. Germline-derived CDR1 and CDR2 are LNHNV and YYDKDF (reference sequence).

The chain is built from TRBV29-1 and TRBJ1-5; D gene unclear. The V end lost 6 bases, the J end lost 7 bases, and 19 bases lay between the germline ends. Germline loops: CDR1 SQVTM, CDR2 ANQGSEA. The CDR3 loop spans 14 amino acids. The CDR3 sequence: CSVSDGGEAQPQHF. DNA for the CDR3: TGCAGCGTGAGTGATGGCGGGGAAGCGCAGCCCCAGCATTTT. Together with reference TRBV29-1 and TRBJ1-5, the CDR3 gives the full variable domain: SAVISQKPSRDICQRGTSLTIQCQVDSQVTMMFWYRQQPGQSLTLIATANQGSEATYESGFVIDKFPISRPNLTFSTLTVSNMSPEDSSIYLCSVSDGGEAQPQHFGDGTRLSIL.

This chain uses TRBV6-4 with TRBJ2-2; tentatively, D is TRBD1 (6 bases). CDR1 MRHNA and CDR2 SNTAGT come from the germline V gene. The CDR3 covers 14 residues. The V end was cut by 3 bases, the J end by 4 bases, with 9 bases between. The DNA for the CDR3 is TGTGCCAGCAGTGAAACAGGGAGCACCGGGGAGCTGTTTTTT. Residues: CASSETGSTGELFF.

The chain employs TRBV5-1 and TRBJ1-3; a weak D match, TRBD1 (6 bases). Trimming pared 7 bases from V and 4 bases from J, leaving 15 bases between. This CDR3 has 14 amino acids. Germline CDR1 SGHRS, CDR2 YFSETQ. CDR3 coding DNA: TGCGCCAGCCCCTCAGGGGCATGGGGAAACACCATATATTTT. This gives the protein CASPSGAWGNTIYF.

The chain is built from TRBV19 and TRBJ2-2; TRBD2 matches 8 bases. Trimming took 6 bases from V and 7 from J; bases not matched to a gene: 10. CDR1 is LNHDA, CDR2 SQIVND, per germline (reference sequence). CDR3 length: 15 residues. The CDR3 protein is CASSVSGSGYGELFF. As DNA, the CDR3 is TGTGCCAGTAGCGTAAGCGGGAGCGGGTACGGGGAGCTGTTTTTT.

The chain recombines TRBV5-1 with TRBJ2-7, with TRBD2 as a possible D gene (5 bases). The V gene lost 4 bases and the J gene lost 5 bases, with 13 bases spanning the gap. This CDR3 is 13 amino acids long. Germline V gene data show CDR1 as SGHRS and CDR2 as YFSETQ. CDR3 nucleotide sequence: TGCGCCAGCAGCCTTCGGGGTGGCGACGAGCAGTACTTC. Protein: CASSLRGGDEQYF.